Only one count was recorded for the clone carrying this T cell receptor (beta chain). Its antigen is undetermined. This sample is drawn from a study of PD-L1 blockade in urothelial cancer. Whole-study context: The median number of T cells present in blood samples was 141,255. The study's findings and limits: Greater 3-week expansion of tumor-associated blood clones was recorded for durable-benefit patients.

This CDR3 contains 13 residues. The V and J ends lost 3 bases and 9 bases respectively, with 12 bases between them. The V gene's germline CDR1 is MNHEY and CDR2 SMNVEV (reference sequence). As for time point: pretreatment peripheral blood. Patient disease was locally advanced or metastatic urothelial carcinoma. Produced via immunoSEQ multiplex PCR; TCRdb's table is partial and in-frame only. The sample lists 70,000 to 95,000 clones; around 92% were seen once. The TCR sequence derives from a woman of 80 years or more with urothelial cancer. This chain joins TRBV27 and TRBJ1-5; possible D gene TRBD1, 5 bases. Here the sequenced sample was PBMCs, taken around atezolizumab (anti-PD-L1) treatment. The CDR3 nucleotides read TGTGCCAGCAGTTTCGGGGGTGGGGGGCCCCAGCATTTT. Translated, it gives CASSFGGGGPQHF.